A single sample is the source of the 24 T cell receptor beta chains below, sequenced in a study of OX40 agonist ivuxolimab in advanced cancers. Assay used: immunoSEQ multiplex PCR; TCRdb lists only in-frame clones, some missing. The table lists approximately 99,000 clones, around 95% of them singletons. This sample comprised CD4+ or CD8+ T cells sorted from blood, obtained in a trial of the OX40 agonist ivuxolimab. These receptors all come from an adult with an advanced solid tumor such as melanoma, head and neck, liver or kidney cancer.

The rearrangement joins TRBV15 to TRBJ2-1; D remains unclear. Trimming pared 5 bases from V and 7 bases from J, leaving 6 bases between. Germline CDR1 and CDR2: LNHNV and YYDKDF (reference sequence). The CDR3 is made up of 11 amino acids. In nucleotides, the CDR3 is TGTGCCACCAGCGGCCGAAATGAGCAGTTCTTC. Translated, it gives CATSGRNEQFF.

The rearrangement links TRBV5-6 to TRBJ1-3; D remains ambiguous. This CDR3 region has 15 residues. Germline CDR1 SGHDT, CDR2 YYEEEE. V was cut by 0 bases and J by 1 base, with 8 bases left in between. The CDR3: CASSLVGSSGNTIYF. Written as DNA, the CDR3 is TGTGCCAGCAGCTTGGTGGGCAGTTCTGGAAACACCATATATTTT.

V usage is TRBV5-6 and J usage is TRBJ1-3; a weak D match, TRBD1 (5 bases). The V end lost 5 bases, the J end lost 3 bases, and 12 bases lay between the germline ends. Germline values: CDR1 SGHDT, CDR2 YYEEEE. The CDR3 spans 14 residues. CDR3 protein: CASRDAGLGNTIYF. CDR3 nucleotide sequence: TGTGCCAGCAGGGACGCGGGGCTTGGAAACACCATATATTTT.

The CDR3 region is CAARDVNEKLFF. CDR3 DNA: TGTGCCGCACGGGACGTTAATGAAAAACTGTTTTTT. The chain joins TRBV6-5 to TRBJ1-4, with a tentative D call TRBD1 (5 bases). The germline V gene encodes CDR1 MNHEY and CDR2 SVGAGI. This CDR3 has 12 residues. V lost 11 bases, J lost 4 bases, and 11 bases lay in between.

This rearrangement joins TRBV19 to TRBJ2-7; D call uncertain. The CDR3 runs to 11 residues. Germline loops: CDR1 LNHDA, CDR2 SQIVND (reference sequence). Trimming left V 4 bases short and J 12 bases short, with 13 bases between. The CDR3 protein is CASSNFETLYF. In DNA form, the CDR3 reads TGTGCCAGTAGTAATTTCGAGACCTTGTACTTC.

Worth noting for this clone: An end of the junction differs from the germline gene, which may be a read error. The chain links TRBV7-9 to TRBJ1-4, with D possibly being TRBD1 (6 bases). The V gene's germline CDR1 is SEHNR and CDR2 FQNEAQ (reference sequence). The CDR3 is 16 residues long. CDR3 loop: CASSVALQGGTEKLFF. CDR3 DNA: TGTGCCAGCAGCGTAGCCCTACAGGGAGGTACGGAAAAACTGTTTTTT.

The CDR3 DNA is TGTGCCACAGAAAATATTGGAGCTTTCTTT. It encodes CATENIGAFF. The chain employs TRBV2 and TRBJ1-1; no clear D. Germline loops: CDR1 SNHLY, CDR2 FYNNEI. The CDR3 sequence is 10 residues long. V lost 10 bases and J lost 10, with 13 bases in between.

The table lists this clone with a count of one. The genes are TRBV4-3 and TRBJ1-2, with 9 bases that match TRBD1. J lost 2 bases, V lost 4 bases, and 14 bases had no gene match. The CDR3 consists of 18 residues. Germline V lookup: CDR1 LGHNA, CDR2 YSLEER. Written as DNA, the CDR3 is TGCGCCAGCAGCCCTGGGGACGGAAACGGACAGGGGAACTATGGCTACACCTTC. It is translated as CASSPGDGNGQGNYGYTF.

The CDR3 region is CASSLPQGGDTEAFF. CDR3 in DNA: TGTGCCAGCAGTCTCCCCCAGGGAGGAGACACTGAAGCTTTCTTT. The V call is TRBV27, the J call TRBJ1-1; D may be TRBD1 (5 bases). The CDR3 runs to 15 residues. The V gene's germline CDR1 is MNHEY and CDR2 SMNVEV (reference sequence). Trimming left V 5 bases short and J 3 bases short, with 16 bases between.

The CDR3 reads CASSPGQSSYEQYF. The DNA of the CDR3 is TGTGCCAGCAGCCCAGGACAGAGCTCCTACGAGCAGTACTTC. The chain uses TRBV5-6 and TRBJ2-7, with D tentatively TRBD1 (6 bases). V was pared by 4 bases and J by 0 bases, with 11 bases between. This CDR3 has 14 residues. From germline, CDR1 is SGHDT and CDR2 YYEEEE.

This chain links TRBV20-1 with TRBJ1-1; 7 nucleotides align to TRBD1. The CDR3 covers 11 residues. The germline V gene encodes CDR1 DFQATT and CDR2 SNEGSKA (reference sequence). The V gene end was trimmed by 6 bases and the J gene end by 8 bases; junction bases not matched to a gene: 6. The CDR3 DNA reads TGCAGTGCCCCCAGGGGGTTGGAAGCTTTCTTT. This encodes CSAPRGLEAFF.

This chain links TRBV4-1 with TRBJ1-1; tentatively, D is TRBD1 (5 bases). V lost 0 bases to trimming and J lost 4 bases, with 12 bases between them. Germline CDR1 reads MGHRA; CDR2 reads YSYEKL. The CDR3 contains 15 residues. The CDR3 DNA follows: TGCGCCAGCAGCCAAGACCTTGGGGGGGGCACTGAAGCTTTCTTT. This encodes CASSQDLGGGTEAFF.

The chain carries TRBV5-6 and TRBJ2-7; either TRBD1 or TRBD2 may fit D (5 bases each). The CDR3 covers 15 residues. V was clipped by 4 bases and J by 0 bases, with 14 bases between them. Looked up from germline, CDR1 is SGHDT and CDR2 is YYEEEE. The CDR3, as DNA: TGTGCCAGCAGCCGGTGGGGGTCCAGCTCCTACGAGCAGTACTTC. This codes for CASSRWGSSSYEQYF.

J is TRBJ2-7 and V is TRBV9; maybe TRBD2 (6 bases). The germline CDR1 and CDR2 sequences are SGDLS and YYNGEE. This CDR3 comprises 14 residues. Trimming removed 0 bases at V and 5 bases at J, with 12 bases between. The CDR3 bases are TGTGCCAGCAGCGTAGAAGGAGGGAGCGACGAGCAGTACTTC. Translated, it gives CASSVEGGSDEQYF.

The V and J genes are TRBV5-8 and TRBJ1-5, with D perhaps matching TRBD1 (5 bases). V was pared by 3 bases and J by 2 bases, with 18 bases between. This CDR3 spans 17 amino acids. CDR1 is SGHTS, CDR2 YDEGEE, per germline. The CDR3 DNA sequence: TGTGCCAGCAGCTGGGGGGGTGATTTAAGAGGCAATCAGCCCCAGCATTTT. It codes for CASSWGGDLRGNQPQHF.

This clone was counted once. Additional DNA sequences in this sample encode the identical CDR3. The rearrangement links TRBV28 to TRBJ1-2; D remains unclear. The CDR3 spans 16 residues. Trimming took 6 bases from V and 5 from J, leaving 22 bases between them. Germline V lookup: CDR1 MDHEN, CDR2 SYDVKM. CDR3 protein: CASSYRGRSPLYGYTF. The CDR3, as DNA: TGTGCCAGCAGCTACCGAGGGCGCAGCCCCTTGTATGGCTACACCTTC.

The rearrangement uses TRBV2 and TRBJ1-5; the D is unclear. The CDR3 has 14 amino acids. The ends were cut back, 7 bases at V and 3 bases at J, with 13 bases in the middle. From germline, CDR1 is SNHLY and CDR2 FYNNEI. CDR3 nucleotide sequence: TGTGCCAGCATAGCCGGTTTGGACAATCAGCCCCAGCATTTT. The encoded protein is CASIAGLDNQPQHF.

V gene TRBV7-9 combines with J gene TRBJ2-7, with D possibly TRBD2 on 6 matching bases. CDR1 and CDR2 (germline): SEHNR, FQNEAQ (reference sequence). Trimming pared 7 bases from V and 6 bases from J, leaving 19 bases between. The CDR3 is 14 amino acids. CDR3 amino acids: CASTIGGAAGEQYF. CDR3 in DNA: TGTGCCAGCACTATAGGAGGGGCAGCGGGCGAGCAGTACTTC. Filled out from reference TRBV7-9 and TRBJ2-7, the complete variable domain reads DTGVSQNPRHKITKRGQNVTFRCDPISEHNRLYWYRQTLGQGPEFLTYFQNEAQLEKSRLLSDRFSAERPKGSFSTLEIQRTEQGDSAMYLCASTIGGAAGEQYFGPGTRLTVT.

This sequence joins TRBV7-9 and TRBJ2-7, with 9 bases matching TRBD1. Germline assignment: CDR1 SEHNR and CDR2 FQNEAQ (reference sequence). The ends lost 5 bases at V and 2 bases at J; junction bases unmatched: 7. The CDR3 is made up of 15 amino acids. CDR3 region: CASSARDREAYEQYF. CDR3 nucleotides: TGTGCCAGCAGCGCCCGGGACAGGGAAGCCTACGAGCAGTACTTC.

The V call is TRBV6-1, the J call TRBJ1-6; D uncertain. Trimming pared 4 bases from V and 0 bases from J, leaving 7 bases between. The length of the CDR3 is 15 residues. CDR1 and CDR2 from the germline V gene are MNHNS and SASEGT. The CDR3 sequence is CASSAISSYNSPLHF. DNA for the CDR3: TGTGCCAGCAGTGCCATTAGCTCCTATAATTCACCCCTCCACTTT.

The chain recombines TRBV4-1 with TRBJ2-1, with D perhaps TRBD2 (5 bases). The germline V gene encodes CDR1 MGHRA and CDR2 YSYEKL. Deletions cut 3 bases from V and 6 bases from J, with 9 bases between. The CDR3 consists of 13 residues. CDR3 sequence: CASSHRLSNEQFF. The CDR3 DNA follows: TGCGCCAGCAGCCACCGACTAAGCAATGAGCAGTTCTTC.

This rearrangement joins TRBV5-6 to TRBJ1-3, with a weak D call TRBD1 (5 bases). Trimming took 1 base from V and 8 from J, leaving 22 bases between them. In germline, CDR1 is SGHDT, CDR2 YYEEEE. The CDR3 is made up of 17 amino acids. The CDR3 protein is CASSLSWGGIHRDTIYF. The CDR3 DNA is TGTGCCAGCAGCTTGAGCTGGGGGGGGATACACCGGGACACCATATATTTT.

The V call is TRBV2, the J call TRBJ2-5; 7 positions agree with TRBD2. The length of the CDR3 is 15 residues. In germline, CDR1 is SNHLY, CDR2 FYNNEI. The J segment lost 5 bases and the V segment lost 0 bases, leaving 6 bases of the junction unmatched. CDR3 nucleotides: TGTGCCAGCAGTGAAGCGGTCCAGGGAGGGGAGACCCAGTACTTC. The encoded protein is CASSEAVQGGETQYF. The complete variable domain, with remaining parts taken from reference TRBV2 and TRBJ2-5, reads EPEVTQTPSHQVTQMGQEVILRCVPISNHLYFYWYRQILGQKVEFLVSFYNNEISEKSEIFDDQFSVERPDGSNFTLKIRSTKLEDSAMYFCASSEAVQGGETQYFGPGTRLLVL.

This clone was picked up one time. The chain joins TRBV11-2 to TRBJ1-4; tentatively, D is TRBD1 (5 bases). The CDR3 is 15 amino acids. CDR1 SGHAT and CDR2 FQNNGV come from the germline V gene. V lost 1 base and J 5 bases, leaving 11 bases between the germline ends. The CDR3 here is CASSLAGRENEKLFF. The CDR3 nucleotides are TGTGCCAGCAGCTTAGCCGGCAGGGAAAATGAAAAACTGTTTTTT.